This T cell receptor (beta chain) was sequenced during a study of vaccination effects on CD4 cells after COVID-19. Regarding the study as a whole: Convalescent patients were scarce in the study, and it lacked early post-infection timepoints.

CDR1 and CDR2 from the germline V gene are DFQATT and SNEGSKA (reference sequence). The CDR3 contains 11 residues. Trimming cost V 4 bases and J 8 bases, with 9 bases left between them. Once cultured for approximately 10 days, the cells underwent separation to obtain CD4+ T cells. Regarding this clone: What it binds is not known.

Clones were read by immunoSEQ multiplex PCR, and TCRdb kept only the in-frame ones, dropping some. This table has roughly 30,000 clones, 70% appearing once. The sequencing here drew on CD4+ T cells from PBMCs cultured without peptide, taken before COVID-19 vaccination. The clonotype originates from a human donor who received a COVID-19 vaccine. This chain uses TRBV20-1 with TRBJ2-1; tentatively, D is TRBD2 (5 bases). In DNA, the CDR3 is TGCAGTGCTATCAGCGGATATGAGCAGTTCTTC. This translates into CSAISGYEQFF.